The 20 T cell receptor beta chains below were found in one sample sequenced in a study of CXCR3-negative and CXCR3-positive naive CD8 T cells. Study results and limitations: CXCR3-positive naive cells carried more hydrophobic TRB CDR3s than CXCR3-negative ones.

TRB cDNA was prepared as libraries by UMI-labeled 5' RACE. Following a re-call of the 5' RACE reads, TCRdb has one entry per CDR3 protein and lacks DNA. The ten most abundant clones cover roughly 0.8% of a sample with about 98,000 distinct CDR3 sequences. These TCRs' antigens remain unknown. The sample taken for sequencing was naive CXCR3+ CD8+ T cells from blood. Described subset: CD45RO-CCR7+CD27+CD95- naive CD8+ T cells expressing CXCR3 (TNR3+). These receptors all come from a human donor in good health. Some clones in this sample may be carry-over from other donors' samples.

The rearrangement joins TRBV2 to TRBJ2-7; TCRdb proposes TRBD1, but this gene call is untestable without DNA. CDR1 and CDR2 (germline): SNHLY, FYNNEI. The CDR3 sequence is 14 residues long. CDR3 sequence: CASSRGQEGYEQYF.

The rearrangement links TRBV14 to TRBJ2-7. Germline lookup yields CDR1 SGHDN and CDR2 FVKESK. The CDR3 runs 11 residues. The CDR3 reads CASSHGYEQYF.

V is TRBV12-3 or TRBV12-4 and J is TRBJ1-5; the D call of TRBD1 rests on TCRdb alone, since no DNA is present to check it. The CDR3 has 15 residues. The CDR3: CASSLEGAVNQPQHF.

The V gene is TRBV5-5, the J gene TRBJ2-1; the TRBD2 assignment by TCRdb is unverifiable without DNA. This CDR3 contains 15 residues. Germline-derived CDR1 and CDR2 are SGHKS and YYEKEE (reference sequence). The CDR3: CASSLVREGLDEQFF.

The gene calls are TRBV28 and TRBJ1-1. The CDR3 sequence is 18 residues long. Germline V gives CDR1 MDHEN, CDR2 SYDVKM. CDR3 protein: CASSLEFAAYYENTEAFF.

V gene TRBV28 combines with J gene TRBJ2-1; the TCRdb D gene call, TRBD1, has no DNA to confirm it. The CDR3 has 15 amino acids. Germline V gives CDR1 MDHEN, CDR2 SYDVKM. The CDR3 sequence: CASTFRGSSYNEQFF.

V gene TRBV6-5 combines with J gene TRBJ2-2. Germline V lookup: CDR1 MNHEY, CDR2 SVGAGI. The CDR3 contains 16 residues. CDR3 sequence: CASSYSFNGVAGELFF.

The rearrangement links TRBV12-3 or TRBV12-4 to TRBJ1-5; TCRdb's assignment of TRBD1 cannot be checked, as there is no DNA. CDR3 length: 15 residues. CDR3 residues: CASSSPWDSNQPQHF.

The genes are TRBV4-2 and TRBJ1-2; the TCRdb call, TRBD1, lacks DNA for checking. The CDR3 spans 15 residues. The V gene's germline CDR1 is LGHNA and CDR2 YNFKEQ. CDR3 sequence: CASSQDYAGNYGYTF.

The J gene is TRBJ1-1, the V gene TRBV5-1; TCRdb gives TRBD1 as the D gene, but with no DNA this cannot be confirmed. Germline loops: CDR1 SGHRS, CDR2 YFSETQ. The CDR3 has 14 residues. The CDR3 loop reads CASSLTGGDTEAFF.

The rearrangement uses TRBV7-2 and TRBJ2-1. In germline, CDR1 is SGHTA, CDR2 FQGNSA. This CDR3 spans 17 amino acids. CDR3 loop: CASSLLFERSSYNEQFF.

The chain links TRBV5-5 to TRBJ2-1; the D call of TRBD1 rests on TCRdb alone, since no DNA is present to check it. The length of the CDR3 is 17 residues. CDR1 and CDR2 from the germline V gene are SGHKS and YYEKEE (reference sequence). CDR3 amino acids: CASSLRVTVLPYNEQFF.

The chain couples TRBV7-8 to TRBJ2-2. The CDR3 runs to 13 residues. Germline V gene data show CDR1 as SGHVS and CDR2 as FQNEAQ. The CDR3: CASSFVHTGELFF.

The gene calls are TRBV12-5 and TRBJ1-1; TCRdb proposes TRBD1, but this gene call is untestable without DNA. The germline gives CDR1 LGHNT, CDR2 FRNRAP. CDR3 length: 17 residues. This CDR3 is CASGLVLTGDMNTEAFF.

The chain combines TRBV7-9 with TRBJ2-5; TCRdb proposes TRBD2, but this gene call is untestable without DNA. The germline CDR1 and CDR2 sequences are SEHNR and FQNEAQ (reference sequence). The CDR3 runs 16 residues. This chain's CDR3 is CASSPLVIAGQETQYF.

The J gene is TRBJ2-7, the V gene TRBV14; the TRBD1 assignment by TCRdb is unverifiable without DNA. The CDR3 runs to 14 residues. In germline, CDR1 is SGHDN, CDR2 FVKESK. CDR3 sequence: CASSRAGTGSEQYF. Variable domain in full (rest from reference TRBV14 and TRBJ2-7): EAGVTQFPSHSVIEKGQTVTLRCDPISGHDNLYWYRRVMGKEIKFLLHFVKESKQDESGMPNNRFLAERTGGTYSTLKVQPAELEDSGVYFCASSRAGTGSEQYFGPGTRLTVT.

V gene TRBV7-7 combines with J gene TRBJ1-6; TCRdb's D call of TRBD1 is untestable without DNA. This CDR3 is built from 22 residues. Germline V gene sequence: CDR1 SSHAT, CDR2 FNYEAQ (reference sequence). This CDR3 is CASSLPPRDRRRSSSYNSPLHF.

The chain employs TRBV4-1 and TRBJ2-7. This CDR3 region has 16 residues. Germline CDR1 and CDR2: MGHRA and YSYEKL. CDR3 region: CASSQESGTSSYEQYF.

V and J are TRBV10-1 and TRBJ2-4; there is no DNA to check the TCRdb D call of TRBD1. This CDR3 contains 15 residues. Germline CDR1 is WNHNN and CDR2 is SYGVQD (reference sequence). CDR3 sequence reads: CARTTRDLAKNIQYF.

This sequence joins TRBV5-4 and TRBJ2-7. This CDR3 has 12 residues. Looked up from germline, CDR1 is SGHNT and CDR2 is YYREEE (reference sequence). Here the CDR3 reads CASSLTGDEQYF.